This TCR beta chain is from a study of blood T cell repertoires in COVID-19. For the study at large: The United States, Italy and Spain were the sources of the acute and convalescent COVID-19 samples.

In the authors' workflow: Estimation of nucleated cell counts relied on the amplification of reference gene primers. Here immunoSEQ multiplex PCR was the method, and the copy in TCRdb shows in-frame clones only, minus some. V and J calls and clone size follow that table, whereas D and trimming were derived from the DNA. The sample includes approximately 360,000 clones, 90% of them seen just once. V gave up 6 bases and J gave up 4 bases, with 15 bases separating them. The germline V gene encodes CDR1 MDHEN and CDR2 SYDVKM. The CDR3 is 15 residues long. This sequence was found in a man aged 18 to 29 with active or convalescent COVID-19. The chain carries TRBV28 and TRBJ2-2, with D possibly matching TRBD1 (6 bases). Sequenced material: peripheral blood. The CDR3 reads CASRTGTLGTGELFF. DNA for the CDR3: TGTGCCAGCAGAACAGGGACACTAGGCACCGGGGAGCTGTTTTTT. Together with reference TRBV28 and TRBJ2-2, the CDR3 gives the full variable domain: DVKVTQSSRYLVKRTGEKVFLECVQDMDHENMFWYRQDPGLGLRLIYFSYDVKMKEKGDIPEGYSVSREKKERFSLILESASTNQTSMYLCASRTGTLGTGELFFGEGSRLTVL.